One and the same sample provided the 16 T cell receptor beta chains below, sequenced in a study of a mutant IDH1 vaccine in newly diagnosed glioma listed by TCRdb under 2021. What these receptors recognize is not known. The library was prepared using the immunoSEQ multiplex PCR assay. The source is immuneACCESS, and TCRdb retained only in-frame sequences with V and J called. Part of the clones is not carried over; for the studies checked, unresolved V genes explain less than half of this, and the remainder is unexplained. This sample is represented by about 54,000 clones; around 84% of them were singletons. Approximately 4% of the sample lies in the top ten. The sample's time point, from its label and the paper: week 35, safety follow-up. A 20-mer mutant IDH1 peptide at 300 micrograms in Montanide made up each vaccine dose, which was injected subcutaneously together with topical imiquimod. Source: PBMCs, taken from a glioma patient whose treatment included an IDH1 peptide vaccine. The source is a young woman with glioma.

The chain combines TRBV19 with TRBJ2-7; the match to TRBD1 covers 8 bases. The CDR3 is 12 amino acids. Germline V gives CDR1 LNHDA, CDR2 SQIVND (reference sequence). Trimming removed 5 bases from V and 6 bases from J; junction bases left unmatched: 3. The CDR3 sequence is CASSFTGGEQYF. The CDR3 DNA follows: TGTGCCAGTAGTTTCACAGGGGGCGAGCAGTACTTC. The entire variable domain, with the rest obtained from reference TRBV19 and TRBJ2-7, is as follows: DGGITQSPKYLFRKEGQNVTLSCEQNLNHDAMYWYRQDPGQGLRLIYYSQIVNDFQKGDIAEGYSVSREKKESFPLTVTSAQKNPTAFYLCASSFTGGEQYFGPGTRLTVT.

The chain uses TRBV29-1 and TRBJ2-7, with D perhaps given as TRBD1 or TRBD2 (6 bases each). V shed 6 bases and J shed 9 bases, with 21 bases lying between them. CDR1 and CDR2 from the germline V gene are SQVTM and ANQGSEA. The CDR3 is 13 residues long. In DNA form, the CDR3 reads TGCAGCGTCGCTGGGGGGCGGCCGGTCGGGCAGTACTTC. Its protein product is CSVAGGRPVGQYF.

The chain employs TRBV23-1 and TRBJ1-5; no clear D gene. TRBV23-1 is marked as an open reading frame, function uncertain. The CDR3 totals 17 residues. Trimming left V 2 bases short and J 4 bases short, with 18 bases between. CDR3 loop: CASSQNKDRHYNQPQHF. The CDR3 DNA follows: TGCGCCAGCAGTCAAAATAAGGATCGCCACTATAATCAGCCCCAGCATTTT.

This clone was counted between two and nine times. The chain joins TRBV27 to TRBJ1-5, with D unclear. Trimming took 6 bases from V and 7 from J, leaving 13 bases between them. Germline CDR1 and CDR2: MNHEY and SMNVEV (reference sequence). The CDR3 is made up of 13 amino acids. CDR3 coding DNA: TGTGCCAGCAGGCTCTCAGGTTCGCAGCCCCAGCATTTT. Its protein is CASRLSGSQPQHF.

V and J are TRBV4-2 and TRBJ2-7; perhaps D is TRBD1 or TRBD2 (5 bases each). There are 15 residues in the CDR3. The V end was cut by 4 bases, the J end by 5 bases, with 18 bases between. Germline CDR1 and CDR2: LGHNA and YNFKEQ. CDR3 DNA: TGTGCCAGCAGCCCAAGGGGCGGGTCGGCCCACGAGCAGTACTTC. Its protein is CASSPRGGSAHEQYF.

The rearrangement uses TRBV30 and TRBJ2-1; 7 nucleotides match TRBD1. The CDR3 length is 13 residues. Germline V gene data show CDR1 as GTSNPN and CDR2 as SVGIG (reference sequence). The junction had 4 bases not matched to a gene; V was cut back by 5 bases and J by 3 bases. The CDR3 DNA sequence: TGTGCCTGGTCTCGGGACAGCTACAATGAGCAGTTCTTC. Its translation: CAWSRDSYNEQFF.

V gene TRBV27 combines with J gene TRBJ2-1, with 13 nucleotides matching TRBD2. Germline CDR1 is MNHEY and CDR2 is SMNVEV (reference sequence). This CDR3 contains 17 residues. V was clipped by 8 bases and J by 12 bases; unmatched bases: 19. CDR3: CASSTSGRKISGVGQFF. In DNA, the CDR3 is TGTGCCAGCTCGACTAGCGGGAGGAAGATTAGCGGGGTTGGGCAGTTCTTC.

V gene TRBV19 combines with J gene TRBJ1-2; D may be TRBD1 (6 bases). The V gene lost 3 bases and the J gene lost 4 bases, with 15 bases spanning the gap. Germline values: CDR1 LNHDA, CDR2 SQIVND (reference sequence). The CDR3 sequence is 15 residues long. The CDR3 sequence is CASSIRTGLPYGYTF. DNA of the CDR3: TGTGCCAGTAGTATCCGAACAGGGCTTCCCTATGGCTACACCTTC.

V usage is TRBV10-2 and J usage is TRBJ2-7; a weak D match, TRBD1 (5 bases). V lost 5 bases and J lost 4, with 12 bases in between. Germline-derived CDR1 and CDR2 are WSHSY and SAAADI. The CDR3 consists of 13 residues. CDR3 residues: CASSRQGLYEQYF. The DNA for the CDR3 is TGCGCCAGCAGTCGCCAGGGTCTATACGAGCAGTACTTC.

This sequence joins TRBV30 and TRBJ1-5, with 10 bases identical to TRBD1. The CDR3 loop spans 15 amino acids. Looked up from germline, CDR1 is GTSNPN and CDR2 is SVGIG (reference sequence). J was trimmed by 6 bases and V by 1 base; bases with no gene match: 6. The chain's CDR3 is CAWSGTGGTSQPQHF. CDR3 nucleotide sequence: TGTGCCTGGAGTGGGACAGGGGGAACTAGTCAGCCCCAGCATTTT.

This clone was detected only once. This chain links TRBV9 with TRBJ2-3, with 9 bases that match TRBD2. This CDR3 spans 16 amino acids. Germline CDR1 reads SGDLS; CDR2 reads YYNGEE. V lost 3 bases, J lost 1 base, and 6 bases stayed unmatched. DNA for the CDR3: TGTGCCAGCAGCGCCGTACGCGGGGGGGGCACAGATACGCAGTATTTT. Its translation: CASSAVRGGGTDTQYF.

This chain uses TRBV27 with TRBJ1-1, with 7 positions matching TRBD1. V lost 4 bases, J lost 4 bases, and 12 bases stayed unmatched. This CDR3 comprises 16 residues. Germline lookup yields CDR1 MNHEY and CDR2 SMNVEV (reference sequence). CDR3 region: CASSSLDRVGGTEAFF. CDR3 in DNA: TGTGCCAGCAGTTCCCTCGACAGGGTGGGCGGCACTGAAGCTTTCTTT.

The V gene is TRBV9, the J gene TRBJ1-1, with D hard to call. Germline CDR1 SGDLS, CDR2 YYNGEE. The CDR3 spans 14 residues. Trimming pared 0 bases from V and 0 bases from J, leaving 6 bases between. CDR3 amino acids: CASSVASVNTEAFF. The CDR3 nucleotides read TGTGCCAGCAGCGTAGCTAGCGTGAACACTGAAGCTTTCTTT.

This clone was seen just once. V usage is TRBV9 and J usage is TRBJ2-3; 7 bases map to TRBD1. V gave up 4 bases and J gave up 2 bases; unmatched junction bases: 10. CDR3 size: 16 residues. The germline V gene encodes CDR1 SGDLS and CDR2 YYNGEE. The chain's CDR3 is CASSPRQGGITDTQYF. The DNA for the CDR3 is TGTGCCAGCAGCCCCCGACAGGGCGGAATCACAGATACGCAGTATTTT.

DNA of the CDR3: TGTGCCAGCAGTGGGCTAGCGGGATCTACAGATACGCAGTATTTT. It specifies CASSGLAGSTDTQYF. This sequence joins TRBV2 and TRBJ2-3; 9 bases align to TRBD2. Trimming took 4 bases from V and 3 from J; bases not matched to a gene: 5. Germline values: CDR1 SNHLY, CDR2 FYNNEI. This CDR3 comprises 15 residues. Looking up the rest from reference TRBV2 and TRBJ2-3 gives the full variable domain: EPEVTQTPSHQVTQMGQEVILRCVPISNHLYFYWYRQILGQKVEFLVSFYNNEISEKSEIFDDQFSVERPDGSNFTLKIRSTKLEDSAMYFCASSGLAGSTDTQYFGPGTRLTVL.

V is TRBV29-1 and J is TRBJ2-6, with unresolved D. This CDR3 comprises 13 residues. The germline V and J ends were trimmed by 6 bases and 2 bases, with 8 bases remaining between them. The germline V gene encodes CDR1 SQVTM and CDR2 ANQGSEA. The CDR3, as DNA: TGCAGCGTGGGCCTAACTGGGGCCAACGTCCTGACTTTC. Translation: CSVGLTGANVLTF.